This passage covers 23 T cell receptor beta chains from one sample sequenced in a study of radiation and T cells in renal cell carcinoma. TCRdb keeps only in-frame clones here, not all; method: immunoSEQ multiplex PCR. The table shows 150,000 or so clones, with over 80% occurring only once. Time point meaning: blood 2 weeks post-SBRT. The treatment denotes: 15 Gy SBRT to primary tumor, nephrectomy 4 weeks later. Sample: blood, taken from a patient whose treatment included radiotherapy and nephrectomy. The receptors derive from a woman in her forties or fifties with renal cell carcinoma.

V and J are TRBV7-9 and TRBJ2-7, with D perhaps TRBD1 (5 bases). Trimming left V 3 bases short and J 6 bases short, with 9 bases between. Germline assignment: CDR1 SEHNR and CDR2 FQNEAQ (reference sequence). The CDR3 runs to 12 residues. The CDR3 spells CASSFQGFEQYF. CDR3 sequence (DNA): TGTGCCAGCAGCTTTCAGGGTTTCGAGCAGTACTTC.

The genes are TRBV19 and TRBJ1-6; D call uncertain. The CDR3 runs 15 residues. Trimming cost V 3 bases and J 7 bases, with 13 bases left between them. CDR1 and CDR2 from the germline V gene are LNHDA and SQIVND (reference sequence). The CDR3 loop reads CASSIWEHRNSPLHF. The CDR3 nucleotides are TGTGCCAGTAGTATTTGGGAACATCGCAATTCACCCCTCCACTTT.

The genes are TRBV6-5 and TRBJ1-3; 7 bases fit TRBD1. There are 13 residues in the CDR3. The junction had 4 bases not matched to a gene; V was cut back by 2 bases and J by 9 bases. Germline assignment: CDR1 MNHEY and CDR2 SVGAGI. The CDR3 DNA reads as TGTGCCAGCAGTTACCGGGCAGGGGGCACCATATATTTT. Amino acids: CASSYRAGGTIYF.

J is TRBJ1-2 and V is TRBV28; D not resolved. This CDR3 spans 12 amino acids. Trimming removed 2 bases at V and 6 bases at J, with 7 bases between. Germline V gene data show CDR1 as MDHEN and CDR2 as SYDVKM. The CDR3 sequence is CASSLIRNGYTF. The CDR3 DNA is TGTGCCAGCAGTTTAATCCGAAATGGCTACACCTTC.

The rearrangement uses TRBV2 and TRBJ2-3, with TRBD2 matching over 12 bases. CDR3 length: 13 residues. The V gene end was trimmed by 8 bases and the J gene end by 4 bases; junction bases not matched to a gene: 1. CDR1 and CDR2 (germline): SNHLY, FYNNEI. The CDR3 DNA sequence: TGTGCCAGCCGACTAGCGGGGGCAGATACGCAGTATTTT. Its translation is CASRLAGADTQYF.

The genes are TRBV2 and TRBJ1-6, with D unresolved. The CDR3 runs to 13 residues. V was clipped by 8 bases and J by 1 base, with 6 bases between them. Germline values: CDR1 SNHLY, CDR2 FYNNEI. CDR3 coding DNA: TGTGCCAGCTCTCAGTCCTATAATTCACCCCTCCACTTT. It is translated as CASSQSYNSPLHF.

This sequence joins TRBV13 and TRBJ2-7; D may be TRBD2 (5 bases). This CDR3 comprises 14 residues. Between the trimmed V and J ends, which lost 0 bases and 3 bases, there was a span of 9 bases. The germline V gene encodes CDR1 PRHDT and CDR2 FYEKMQ (reference sequence). This CDR3 is CASSLGGDYYEQYF. Written as DNA, the CDR3 is TGTGCCAGCAGCTTAGGAGGAGACTACTACGAGCAGTACTTC.

CDR3 protein: CATSNIRGPYEQYF. The CDR3 bases are TGTGCCACCAGCAATATCAGGGGGCCCTACGAGCAGTACTTC. The gene calls are TRBV15 and TRBJ2-7, with TRBD1 identical over 8 bases. The CDR3 sequence is 14 residues long. The germline V gene encodes CDR1 LNHNV and CDR2 YYDKDF (reference sequence). V trimming: 4 bases; J trimming: 2 bases; junction bases outside the gene matches: 4.

This sequence joins TRBV5-1 and TRBJ1-2; the D is unclear. Germline CDR1 SGHRS, CDR2 YFSETQ. V was shortened by 0 bases and J by 4 bases, with 10 bases between the two germline ends. The CDR3 covers 14 residues. This CDR3 reads CASSLEASRYGYTF. For the CDR3, the DNA is TGCGCCAGCAGCTTGGAAGCCAGCCGCTATGGCTACACCTTC. The full variable domain, in which reference TRBV5-1 and TRBJ1-2 provide the parts outside the CDR3, is KAGVTQTPRYLIKTRGQQVTLSCSPISGHRSVSWYQQTPGQGLQFLFEYFSETQRNKGNFPGRFSGRQFSNSRSEMNVSTLELGDSALYLCASSLEASRYGYTFGSGTRLTVV.

The chain employs TRBV30 and TRBJ1-2; TRBD1 matches 8 bases. The CDR3 contains 16 residues. The germline CDR1 and CDR2 sequences are GTSNPN and SVGIG (reference sequence). V lost 2 bases, J lost 8 bases, and 16 bases stayed unmatched. The CDR3 nucleotides are TGTGCCTGGAGTTACACTCGGACAGGGAGTTTTGGGGGCTACACCTTC. Its translation: CAWSYTRTGSFGGYTF.

This rearrangement joins TRBV7-9 to TRBJ1-1; D perhaps matches TRBD1 (5 bases). CDR3 length equals 13 residues. V was pared by 6 bases and J by 0 bases, with 8 bases between. The germline V gene has CDR1 SEHNR and CDR2 FQNEAQ (reference sequence). CDR3 sequence (DNA): TGTGCCAGCAGTCGGGACTTGAACACTGAAGCTTTCTTT. As protein: CASSRDLNTEAFF.

The V gene is TRBV6-1, the J gene TRBJ2-1, with D tentatively TRBD1 or TRBD2 (5 bases each). The CDR3 is 15 amino acids. Between the trimmed V and J ends, which lost 3 bases and 1 base, there was a span of 10 bases. CDR1 and CDR2 from the germline V gene are MNHNS and SASEGT. The DNA for the CDR3 is TGTGCCAGCAGTGAGCAGGGACGGTCCTACAATGAGCAGTTCTTC. It translates to CASSEQGRSYNEQFF.

This chain joins TRBV5-5 and TRBJ2-2, with 8 bases matching TRBD2. With 2 bases clipped from V and 0 bases from J, the junction kept 9 bases outside the gene matches. CDR1 and CDR2 from the germline V gene are SGHKS and YYEKEE (reference sequence). CDR3 length: 18 amino acids. CDR3 region: CASSFTGGRSSNTGELFF. The CDR3 coding sequence is TGTGCCAGCAGCTTTACGGGGGGGCGATCCTCGAACACCGGGGAGCTGTTTTTT.

The chain couples TRBV10-3 to TRBJ1-2; a possible D gene is TRBD1 (6 bases). The CDR3 spans 14 residues. Trimming pared 3 bases from V and 4 bases from J, leaving 12 bases between. Germline CDR1 and CDR2: ENHRY and SYGVKD. The CDR3, as DNA: TGTGCCATCAGTGACCCCAGGGGTGGCTATGGCTACACCTTC. It specifies CAISDPRGGYGYTF.

The DNA of the CDR3 is TGTGCCAGCAGTGGAGGTCAGATGCTAGCCAAAAACATTCAGTACTTC. Amino acids: CASSGGQMLAKNIQYF. This chain uses TRBV25-1 with TRBJ2-4, with D unresolved. The germline gives CDR1 MGHDK, CDR2 SYGVNS. CDR3 length: 16 amino acids. The V gene lost 4 bases and the J gene lost 0 bases, with 13 bases spanning the gap.

This clone was observed a handful of times. This sequence joins TRBV25-1 and TRBJ1-3; D perhaps matches TRBD1 (5 bases). This CDR3 comprises 13 residues. Trimming shortened V by 7 bases and J by 6 bases, and 13 bases separated the two germline ends. Germline lookup yields CDR1 MGHDK and CDR2 SYGVNS. Written as DNA, the CDR3 is TGTGCCAGCATTGGGGCAGGAAAAAACACCATATATTTT. It translates to CASIGAGKNTIYF.

V and J are TRBV7-8 and TRBJ2-1; 8 bases align to TRBD2. CDR1 and CDR2 (germline): SGHVS, FQNEAQ. The CDR3 runs 16 residues. The ends lost 5 bases at V and 4 bases at J; junction bases unmatched: 10. CDR3 sequence reads: CASSLLEAGAYNEQFF. The CDR3 nucleotides are TGTGCCAGCAGCCTCCTGGAAGCGGGAGCTTACAATGAGCAGTTCTTC.

This clone turned up a few times. J is TRBJ1-1 and V is TRBV6-6; D is unresolved. V gave up 1 base and J gave up 0 bases, with 12 bases separating them. Germline-derived CDR1 and CDR2 are MNHNY and SVGAGI (reference sequence). This CDR3 spans 16 amino acids. The CDR3 protein is CASSYWQRTMNTEAFF. The CDR3 DNA follows: TGTGCCAGCAGTTACTGGCAGAGGACCATGAACACTGAAGCTTTCTTT.

This chain links TRBV5-1 with TRBJ2-7; D is perhaps TRBD1 (5 bases). Between the trimmed V and J ends, which lost 4 bases and 5 bases, there was a span of 19 bases. Per the germline V gene, CDR1 is SGHRS and CDR2 is YFSETQ. The CDR3 is 15 residues long. The DNA of the CDR3 is TGCGCCAGCAGCCCCTATAGGGCAGGGTCACACGAGCAGTACTTC. This encodes CASSPYRAGSHEQYF.

The rearrangement uses TRBV4-1 and TRBJ2-1; 8 bases are a match to TRBD2. Germline lookup yields CDR1 MGHRA and CDR2 YSYEKL. The CDR3 is made up of 15 amino acids. The V and J ends lost 5 bases and 0 bases, in that order; junction bases with no gene match: 3. The CDR3: CASSYGGASYNEQFF. In nucleotides, the CDR3 is TGCGCCAGCAGCTACGGGGGGGCCTCCTACAATGAGCAGTTCTTC.

The chain employs TRBV7-9 and TRBJ2-7, with 9 nucleotides matching TRBD1. The V and J ends lost 5 bases and 2 bases, in that order; junction bases with no gene match: 10. Germline loops: CDR1 SEHNR, CDR2 FQNEAQ (reference sequence). This CDR3 region has 16 residues. As DNA, the CDR3 is TGTGCCAGCAGCCTCCAGACAGGGGGTAATACCTACGAGCAGTACTTC. Translated: CASSLQTGGNTYEQYF.

The chain recombines TRBV10-3 with TRBJ2-5, with 11 bases matching TRBD1. Trimming took 6 bases from V and 4 from J; bases not matched to a gene: 10. Looked up from germline, CDR1 is ENHRY and CDR2 is SYGVKD. This CDR3 is 16 amino acids long. CDR3 amino acids: CAIRNRDGQGAETQYF. The DNA for the CDR3 is TGTGCCATCAGGAATAGGGATGGACAGGGGGCAGAGACCCAGTACTTC.

This chain joins TRBV6-5 and TRBJ1-3, with TRBD1 as a possible D gene (5 bases). The CDR3 spans 14 residues. Germline V gene sequence: CDR1 MNHEY, CDR2 SVGAGI. The germline V and J ends were trimmed by 10 bases and 3 bases, with 16 bases remaining between them. In DNA, the CDR3 is TGTGCCACACGCGGGGCAGGCCTTGGAAACACCATATATTTT. As protein: CATRGAGLGNTIYF.